The 21 T cell receptor beta chains below come from one sample, sequenced in a study of OX40 agonist ivuxolimab in advanced cancers. The library was prepared using the immunoSEQ multiplex PCR assay. In TCRdb, the immuneACCESS table is reduced to in-frame sequences with V and J assigned. These tables do not hold every clone; where another copy was compared, an unresolved V gene accounts for under half, and the others remain unexplained. Within this sample are about 70,000 clones, with approximately 81% of them counted one time only. The top ten constitute about 5% of the sample. The sequencing here drew on CD4+ or CD8+ T cells sorted from blood, taken in a trial of the OX40 agonist ivuxolimab. The receptors here all came from an adult with an advanced solid tumor such as melanoma, head and neck, liver or kidney cancer.

This clone was counted between two and nine times. The chain uses TRBV5-5 and TRBJ1-5; D gene uncertain. Germline loops: CDR1 SGHKS, CDR2 YYEKEE (reference sequence). There are 15 residues in the CDR3. The V end lost 2 bases, the J end lost 9 bases, and 18 bases lay between the germline ends. The CDR3 DNA follows: TGTGCCAGCAGCTTCCGTTCGGGGTCCCAGTGGCCCCAGCATTTT. Its translation: CASSFRSGSQWPQHF.

The chain combines TRBV25-1 with TRBJ2-5, with D possibly matching TRBD2 (6 bases). The DNA matches TRBJ2-7 better at its end, which makes the J call doubtful. Germline lookup yields CDR1 MGHDK and CDR2 SYGVNS. CDR3 length: 13 amino acids. CDR3 in amino acids: CASSPGGVYEQYF. CDR3 DNA: TGTGCCAGCTCTCCGGGCGGGGTATACGAGCAGTACTTC.

CDR3 nucleotides: TGTGCCACCAGGCGCGGACAGGCGAACACTGAAGCTTTCTTT. Amino acid sequence: CATRRGQANTEAFF. This rearrangement joins TRBV6-5 to TRBJ1-1; TRBD1 matches 7 bases. The CDR3 is made up of 14 amino acids. Germline CDR1 is MNHEY and CDR2 is SVGAGI. V was pared by 10 bases and J by 1 base, with 9 bases of the junction left unmatched.

V and J are TRBV5-5 and TRBJ2-7, with 7 bases matching TRBD1. Losses at the gene ends were 4 bases for V and 3 bases for J; bases not matched to a gene: 7. Germline CDR1 SGHKS, CDR2 YYEKEE (reference sequence). This CDR3 spans 14 amino acids. Here the CDR3 reads CASSRGTAYYEQYF. CDR3 sequence (DNA): TGTGCCAGCAGCCGAGGGACAGCCTACTACGAGCAGTACTTC. Filled out from reference TRBV5-5 and TRBJ2-7, the complete variable domain reads DAGVTQSPTHLIKTRGQQVTLRCSPISGHKSVSWYQQVLGQGPQFIFQYYEKEERGRGNFPDRFSARQFPNYSSELNVNALLLGDSALYLCASSRGTAYYEQYFGPGTRLTVT.

The chain is built from TRBV6-5 and TRBJ1-1; 8 nucleotides line up with TRBD1. Germline loops: CDR1 MNHEY, CDR2 SVGAGI. The CDR3 contains 16 residues. With V trimmed by 2 bases and J by 4 bases, 9 bases remained unmatched. The CDR3, as DNA: TGTGCCAGCAGTTACCCCGGACAGGGTAGGGGCACTGAAGCTTTCTTT. Translated: CASSYPGQGRGTEAFF.

This sequence joins TRBV6-1 and TRBJ1-5, with D perhaps matching TRBD1 (6 bases). The ends were cut back, 4 bases at V and 7 bases at J, with 11 bases in the middle. This CDR3 spans 13 amino acids. The germline CDR1 and CDR2 sequences are MNHNS and SASEGT. The CDR3 nucleotides read TGTGCCAGCAGTGGGGACATTGGACAGCCCCAGCATTTT. It translates to CASSGDIGQPQHF.

J is TRBJ2-5 and V is TRBV5-6; no firm D call. CDR1 and CDR2 from the germline V gene are SGHDT and YYEEEE. Trimming pared 7 bases from V and 4 bases from J, leaving 11 bases between. This CDR3 spans 12 amino acids. The CDR3 loop is CASFGPGETQYF. CDR3 sequence (DNA): TGTGCCAGCTTTGGTCCCGGAGAGACCCAGTACTTC.

The rearrangement uses TRBV5-1 and TRBJ2-3, with 11 bases lining up with TRBD2. J gave up 4 bases and V 2 bases, and 3 bases lay outside the gene matches. The CDR3 sequence is 15 residues long. Per the germline V gene, CDR1 is SGHRS and CDR2 is YFSETQ. CDR3 DNA: TGCGCCAGCAGCTTTCTAGCGGGAGGATCAGATACGCAGTATTTT. Translation gives CASSFLAGGSDTQYF.

The chain links TRBV19 to TRBJ2-7; no clear D. V lost 5 bases and J lost 3, with 11 bases in between. The germline gives CDR1 LNHDA, CDR2 SQIVND (reference sequence). The CDR3 runs 13 residues. The CDR3 reads CASSWNINYEQYF. The DNA of the CDR3 is TGTGCCAGTAGTTGGAACATAAACTACGAGCAGTACTTC.

This clone was counted only a few times. The CDR3 sequence is CASSHETSGRDTQYF. CDR3 nucleotides: TGCGCCAGCAGCCACGAGACTAGCGGCAGGGATACGCAGTATTTT. V is TRBV4-1 and J is TRBJ2-3; TRBD2 aligns across 9 bases. CDR3 size: 15 residues. V was pared by 3 bases and J by 6 bases, with 7 bases of the junction left unmatched. Germline lookup yields CDR1 MGHRA and CDR2 YSYEKL.

This clone was counted a single time. This chain uses TRBV18 with TRBJ1-2; possible D gene TRBD1, 6 bases. The V and J ends lost 0 bases and 2 bases respectively, with 13 bases between them. The germline V gene encodes CDR1 KGHSH and CDR2 LQKENI. CDR3 length equals 16 residues. This CDR3 is CASSPPGGISNYGYTF. The DNA of the CDR3 is TGTGCCAGCTCACCACCCGGGGGCATATCGAACTATGGCTACACCTTC.

The chain carries TRBV30 and TRBJ1-6, with 9 bases matching TRBD1. V was pared by 4 bases and J by 0 bases, with 7 bases of the junction left unmatched. The CDR3 covers 17 residues. Germline CDR1 GTSNPN, CDR2 SVGIG (reference sequence). The CDR3 here is CAWMGQGHSSYNSPLHF. CDR3 sequence (DNA): TGTGCCTGGATGGGACAGGGCCATAGCTCCTATAATTCACCCCTCCACTTT.

This sequence joins TRBV5-5 and TRBJ1-2, with TRBD1 matching 9 bases. Germline loops: CDR1 SGHKS, CDR2 YYEKEE (reference sequence). CDR3 length: 15 residues. J gave up 5 bases and V 3 bases, and 8 bases lay outside the gene matches. CDR3 DNA sequence: TGTGCCAGCAGCTCACCCGGGACAGGGTCATATGGCTACACCTTC. Amino acids: CASSSPGTGSYGYTF.

This clone was detected once. The J gene is TRBJ1-4, the V gene TRBV25-1; D unresolved. CDR3 length equals 12 residues. Germline-derived CDR1 and CDR2 are MGHDK and SYGVNS. Trimming pared 4 bases from V and 10 bases from J, leaving 10 bases between. The chain's CDR3 is CASSVAEGKLFF. The CDR3 region has the DNA TGTGCCAGCAGTGTGGCTGAGGGAAAACTGTTTTTT.

The chain carries TRBV6-1 and TRBJ2-7; D gene uncertain. Trimming pared 5 bases from V and 7 bases from J, leaving 21 bases between. CDR1 and CDR2 from the germline V gene are MNHNS and SASEGT. This CDR3 spans 15 amino acids. CDR3 bases: TGTGCCAGCAGTCCTCATTATACTGGCCCCCGGGAGCAGTACTTC. This translates into CASSPHYTGPREQYF.

The J gene is TRBJ2-1, the V gene TRBV29-1; the D gene is possibly TRBD2 (7 bases). This CDR3 spans 14 amino acids. Per the germline V gene, CDR1 is SQVTM and CDR2 is ANQGSEA. The V end was cut by 6 bases, the J end by 2 bases, with 14 bases between. This chain's CDR3 is CSVLGGATYNEQFF. CDR3 coding DNA: TGCAGCGTCCTAGGGGGGGCGACCTACAATGAGCAGTTCTTC.

The rearrangement links TRBV15 to TRBJ2-7; the match to TRBD1 covers 9 bases. The CDR3 length is 15 residues. V lost 3 bases and J lost 2; bases outside the gene matches: 5. Germline CDR1 LNHNV, CDR2 YYDKDF (reference sequence). The CDR3 DNA is TGTGCCACCAGCAGTAGGGACAGGGACACCTACGAGCAGTACTTC. It yields the protein CATSSRDRDTYEQYF.

CDR3 protein: CASSAGTDSNYGYTF. CDR3 DNA: TGTGCCAGCAGCGCTGGTACGGACAGTAACTATGGCTACACCTTC. V is TRBV9 and J is TRBJ1-2; D might be TRBD1 (6 bases). CDR1 SGDLS and CDR2 YYNGEE come from the germline V gene. The CDR3 loop spans 15 amino acids. The V and J ends lost 3 bases and 1 base respectively, with 13 bases between them.

The CDR3 DNA is TGCGCCAGCAGCCAAGATACAGATACGCAGTATTTT. Translated: CASSQDTDTQYF. The chain employs TRBV4-1 and TRBJ2-3; no reliable D call. V lost 0 bases, J lost 3 bases, and 1 base lay in between. Germline values: CDR1 MGHRA, CDR2 YSYEKL. The CDR3 extends over 12 amino acids.

This sequence joins TRBV11-2 and TRBJ1-2, with a tentative D call TRBD1 (5 bases). V lost 3 bases and J 3 bases, leaving 11 bases between the germline ends. The germline V gene has CDR1 SGHAT and CDR2 FQNNGV. The CDR3 runs 14 residues. The CDR3 here is CASSFAGNHYGYTF. The CDR3 DNA reads TGTGCCAGCAGCTTCGCAGGGAATCACTATGGCTACACCTTC.

J is TRBJ1-1 and V is TRBV7-6; no firm D call. Between the trimmed V and J ends, which lost 1 base and 4 bases, there was a span of 13 bases. CDR3 length: 15 amino acids. Germline-derived CDR1 and CDR2 are SGHVS and FNYEAQ. The CDR3 loop reads CASSLVTFPATEAFF. The DNA for the CDR3 is TGTGCCAGCAGCTTAGTTACTTTCCCGGCCACTGAAGCTTTCTTT.